The entry that follows covers one TCR beta chain sequence. Repertoires were generated with immunoSEQ multiplex PCR, while TCRdb's copy carries only in-frame clones and drops some. Of roughly 200,000 clones listed, just under 85% are singletons. The data are from a study of blood T cell repertoires in COVID-19. The CDR3 spans 16 residues. J lost 1 base, V lost 4 bases, and 6 bases had no gene match. CDR1 and CDR2 from the germline V gene are SGHTA and FQGTGA. The clonotype comes from a woman aged 70-85 years with active or convalescent COVID-19. Sequencing used peripheral blood. V gene TRBV7-3 combines with J gene TRBJ2-3; 9 positions match TRBD2. CDR3 amino acids: CASSSGGLAGTDTQYF. The CDR3 nucleotides are TGTGCCAGCAGCTCTGGGGGACTAGCAGGCACAGATACGCAGTATTTT.